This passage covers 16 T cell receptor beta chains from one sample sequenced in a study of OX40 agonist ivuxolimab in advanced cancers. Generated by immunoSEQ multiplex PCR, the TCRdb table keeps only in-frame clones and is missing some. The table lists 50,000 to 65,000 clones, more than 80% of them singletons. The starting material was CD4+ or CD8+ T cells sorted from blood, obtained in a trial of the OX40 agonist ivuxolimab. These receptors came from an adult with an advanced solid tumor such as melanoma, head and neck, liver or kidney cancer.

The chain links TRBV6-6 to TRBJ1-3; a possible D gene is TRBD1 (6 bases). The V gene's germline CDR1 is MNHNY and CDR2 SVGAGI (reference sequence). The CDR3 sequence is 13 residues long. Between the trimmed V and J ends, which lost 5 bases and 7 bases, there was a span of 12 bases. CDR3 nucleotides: TGTGCCAGCAGTCAACAGGGTGTGAACACCATATATTTT. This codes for CASSQQGVNTIYF.

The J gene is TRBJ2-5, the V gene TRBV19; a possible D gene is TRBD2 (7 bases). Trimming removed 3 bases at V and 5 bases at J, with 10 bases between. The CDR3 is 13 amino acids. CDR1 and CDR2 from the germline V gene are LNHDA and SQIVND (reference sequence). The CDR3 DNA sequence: TGTGCCAGTAGTATCAGGGGAGGGGAGACCCAGTACTTC. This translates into CASSIRGGETQYF. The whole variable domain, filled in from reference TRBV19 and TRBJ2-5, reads DGGITQSPKYLFRKEGQNVTLSCEQNLNHDAMYWYRQDPGQGLRLIYYSQIVNDFQKGDIAEGYSVSREKKESFPLTVTSAQKNPTAFYLCASSIRGGETQYFGPGTRLLVL.

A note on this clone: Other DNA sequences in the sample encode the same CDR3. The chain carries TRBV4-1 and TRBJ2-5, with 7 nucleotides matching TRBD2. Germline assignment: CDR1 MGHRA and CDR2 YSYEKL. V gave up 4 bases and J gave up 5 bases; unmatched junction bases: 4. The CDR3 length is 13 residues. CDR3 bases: TGCGCCAGCAGCCGGTGGCGGGGGGAGACCCAGTACTTC. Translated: CASSRWRGETQYF.

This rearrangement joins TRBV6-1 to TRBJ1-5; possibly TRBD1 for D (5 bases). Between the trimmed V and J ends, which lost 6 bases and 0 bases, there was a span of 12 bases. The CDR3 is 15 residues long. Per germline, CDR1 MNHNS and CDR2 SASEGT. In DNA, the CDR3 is TGTGCCAGCAGGGCAGGGATTAATAGCAATCAGCCCCAGCATTTT. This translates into CASRAGINSNQPQHF.

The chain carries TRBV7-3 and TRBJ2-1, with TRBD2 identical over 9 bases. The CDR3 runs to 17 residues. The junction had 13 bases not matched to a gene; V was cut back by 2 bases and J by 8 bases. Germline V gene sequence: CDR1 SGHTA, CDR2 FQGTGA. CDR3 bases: TGTGCCAGCAGCTTAGGAGCGGGGGGCGGAGGGATCCATGAGCAGTTCTTC. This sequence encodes CASSLGAGGGGIHEQFF.

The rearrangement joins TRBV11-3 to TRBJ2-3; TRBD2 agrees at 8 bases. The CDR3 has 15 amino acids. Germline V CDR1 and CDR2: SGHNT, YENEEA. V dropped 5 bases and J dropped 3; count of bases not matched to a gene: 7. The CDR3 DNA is TGTGCCAGCAGCCGATACCGGGGGGGAACAGATACGCAGTATTTT. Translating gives CASSRYRGGTDTQYF.

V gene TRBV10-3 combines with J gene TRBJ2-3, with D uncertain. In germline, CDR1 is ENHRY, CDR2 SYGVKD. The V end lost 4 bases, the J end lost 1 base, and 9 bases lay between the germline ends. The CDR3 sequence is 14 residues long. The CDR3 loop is CAISGSGGTDTQYF. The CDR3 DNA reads TGTGCCATCAGTGGTTCAGGAGGCACAGATACGCAGTATTTT.

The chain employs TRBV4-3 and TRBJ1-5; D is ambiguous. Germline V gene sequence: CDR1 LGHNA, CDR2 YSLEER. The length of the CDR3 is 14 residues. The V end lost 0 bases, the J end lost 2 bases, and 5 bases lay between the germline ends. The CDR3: CASSQDDGNQPQHF. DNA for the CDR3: TGCGCCAGCAGCCAAGATGATGGCAATCAGCCCCAGCATTTT.

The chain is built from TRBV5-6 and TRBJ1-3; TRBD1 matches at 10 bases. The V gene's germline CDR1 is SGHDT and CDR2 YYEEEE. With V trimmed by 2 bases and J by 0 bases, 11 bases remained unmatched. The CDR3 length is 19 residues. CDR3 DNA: TGTGCCAGCAGCTTACGGACAGGGGGAGCCCGGAGCTCTGGAAACACCATATATTTT. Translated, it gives CASSLRTGGARSSGNTIYF.

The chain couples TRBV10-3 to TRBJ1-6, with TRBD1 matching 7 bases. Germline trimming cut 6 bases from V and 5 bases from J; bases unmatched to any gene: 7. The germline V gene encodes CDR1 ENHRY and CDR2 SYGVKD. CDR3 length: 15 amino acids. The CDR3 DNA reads TGTGCCATCAGGGGGGGACAGTCAAATAATTCACCCCTCCACTTT. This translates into CAIRGGQSNNSPLHF.

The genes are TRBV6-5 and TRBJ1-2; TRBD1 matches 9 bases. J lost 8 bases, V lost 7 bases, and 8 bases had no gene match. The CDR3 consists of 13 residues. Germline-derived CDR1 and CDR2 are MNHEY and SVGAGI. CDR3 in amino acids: CASKGTGRLGYTF. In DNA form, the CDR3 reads TGTGCCAGCAAAGGGACAGGGAGGTTAGGCTACACCTTC.

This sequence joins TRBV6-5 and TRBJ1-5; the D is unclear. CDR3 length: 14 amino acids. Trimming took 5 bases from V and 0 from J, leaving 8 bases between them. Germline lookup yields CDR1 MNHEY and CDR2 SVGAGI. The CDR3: CASSPKLSNQPQHF. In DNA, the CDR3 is TGTGCCAGCAGTCCAAAGCTTAGCAATCAGCCCCAGCATTTT.

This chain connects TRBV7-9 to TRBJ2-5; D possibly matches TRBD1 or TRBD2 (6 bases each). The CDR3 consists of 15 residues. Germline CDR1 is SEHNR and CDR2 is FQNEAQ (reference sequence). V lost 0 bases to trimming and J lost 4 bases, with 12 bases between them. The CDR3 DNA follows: TGTGCCAGCAGCTTAGCGGTGGGGGGCGGAGAGACCCAGTACTTC. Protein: CASSLAVGGGETQYF.

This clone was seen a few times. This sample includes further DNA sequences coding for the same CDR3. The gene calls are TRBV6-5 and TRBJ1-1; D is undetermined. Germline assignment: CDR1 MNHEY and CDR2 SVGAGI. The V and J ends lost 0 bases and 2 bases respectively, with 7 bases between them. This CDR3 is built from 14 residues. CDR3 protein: CASSYSTANTEAFF. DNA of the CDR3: TGTGCCAGCAGTTACTCGACGGCAAACACTGAAGCTTTCTTT.

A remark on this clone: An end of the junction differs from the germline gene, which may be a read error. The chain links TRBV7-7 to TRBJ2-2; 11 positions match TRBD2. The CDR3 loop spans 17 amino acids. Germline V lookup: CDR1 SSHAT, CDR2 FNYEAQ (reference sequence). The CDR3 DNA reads TGTGCTAGCAGCGCGAGTAGCGGGGGGGCCTCCACCGGGGAGCTGTTTTTT. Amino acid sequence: CASSASSGGASTGELFF.

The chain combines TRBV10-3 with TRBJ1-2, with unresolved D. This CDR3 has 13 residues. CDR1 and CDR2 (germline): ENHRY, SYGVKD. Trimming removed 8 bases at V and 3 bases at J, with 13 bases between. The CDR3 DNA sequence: TGTGCCATCCAGGCAGTCCGATACTATGGCTACACCTTC. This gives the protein CAIQAVRYYGYTF.